This T cell receptor (beta chain) was profiled in a study of cytomegalovirus exposure and HLA in healthy donors. Study findings and constraints: The classifier was said to identify cytomegalovirus status with high specificity and sensitivity. CMV serostatus alone was available as immune exposure information. TRBV6-2, TRBV6-3 and some other V segments were unresolvable in 87-base-pair reads. Presence/absence analyses took donor sequencing depth as roughly uniform.

On this clone itself: Its specificity is unknown.

This CDR3 spans 16 amino acids. The germline V gene has CDR1 SGHDN and CDR2 FVKESK. V lost 4 bases, J lost 6 bases, and 21 bases lay in between. 60 Vbeta and 13 Jbeta primers were used in PCR. Measured with immunoSEQ multiplex PCR; TCRdb has only the in-frame clones, and not every one. There are around 130,000 clones in the sample; more than 80% occur only once, and under 7.5% lies in the top ten. J is TRBJ1-2 and V is TRBV14; D possibly corresponds to TRBD1 (6 bases). The sequenced sample consisted of PBMCs. This TCR came from a woman aged 25 to 45 in good health and CMV-seropositive. In nucleotides, the CDR3 is TGTGCCAGCAGCCCGGTTTGGACAGCCGTTTCAGATGGCTACACCTTC. Translation: CASSPVWTAVSDGYTF. Full variable domain (missing parts from reference TRBV14 and TRBJ1-2): EAGVTQFPSHSVIEKGQTVTLRCDPISGHDNLYWYRRVMGKEIKFLLHFVKESKQDESGMPNNRFLAERTGGTYSTLKVQPAELEDSGVYFCASSPVWTAVSDGYTFGSGTRLTVV.